This T cell receptor (beta chain) derives from a study of cytomegalovirus exposure and HLA in healthy donors. Germline CDR1 is SGHDT and CDR2 is YYEEEE. This CDR3 is built from 15 residues. Deletions cut 7 bases from V and 7 bases from J, with 23 bases between. 60 Vbeta and 13 Jbeta primers were used in PCR. The repertoire was sequenced with immunoSEQ multiplex PCR; TCRdb's copy has only in-frame clones and lacks some. The table has roughly 150,000 clones, roughly 80% seen once; the top ten hold approximately 2.7%. The sample comprised PBMCs. The receptor comes from a boy aged 2 to 10 in good health and CMV-seronegative. The V call is TRBV5-6, the J call TRBJ1-1, with D possibly matching TRBD1 (6 bases). The CDR3 bases are TGTGCCAGCGCTTGGCACGTCGGGGGGGCGTTTGAAGCTTTCTTT. Its protein product is CASAWHVGGAFEAFF.